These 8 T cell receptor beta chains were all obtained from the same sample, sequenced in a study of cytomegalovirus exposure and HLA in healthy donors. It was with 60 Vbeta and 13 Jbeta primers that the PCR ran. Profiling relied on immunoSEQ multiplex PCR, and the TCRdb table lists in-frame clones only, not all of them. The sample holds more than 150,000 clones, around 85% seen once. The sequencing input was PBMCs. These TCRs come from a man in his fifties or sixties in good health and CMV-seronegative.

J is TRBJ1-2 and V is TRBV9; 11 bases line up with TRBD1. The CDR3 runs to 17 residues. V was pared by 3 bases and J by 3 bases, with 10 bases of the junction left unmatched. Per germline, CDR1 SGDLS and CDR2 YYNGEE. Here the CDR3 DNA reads TGTGCCAGCAGCGATCCGGGACAGGGGGACTTAGACTATGGCTACACCTTC. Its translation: CASSDPGQGDLDYGYTF.

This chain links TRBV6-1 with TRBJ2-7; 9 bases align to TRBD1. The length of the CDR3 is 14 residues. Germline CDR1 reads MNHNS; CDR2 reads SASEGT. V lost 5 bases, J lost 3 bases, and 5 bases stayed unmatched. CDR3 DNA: TGTGCCAGCAGTCCGGGACAGGGTTTCTACGAGCAGTACTTC. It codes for CASSPGQGFYEQYF.

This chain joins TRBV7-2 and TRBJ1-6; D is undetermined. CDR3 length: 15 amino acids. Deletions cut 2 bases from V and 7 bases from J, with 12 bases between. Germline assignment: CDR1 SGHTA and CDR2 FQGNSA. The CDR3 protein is CASSLRELRNSPLHF. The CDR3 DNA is TGTGCCAGCAGCTTACGGGAATTGCGGAATTCACCCCTCCACTTT.

CDR3 residues: CASSPGTGLRNTIYF. CDR3 in DNA: TGCGCCAGCAGCCCCGGGACAGGGCTAAGGAACACCATATATTTT. This rearrangement joins TRBV5-1 to TRBJ1-3, with TRBD1 matching 9 bases. The CDR3 contains 15 residues. Germline CDR1 SGHRS, CDR2 YFSETQ. With 4 bases clipped from V and 7 bases from J, the junction kept 9 bases outside the gene matches.

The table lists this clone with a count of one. The CDR3 reads CASSDPRRSYTF. The CDR3 nucleotides are TGTGCCAGCAGTGACCCCAGGAGGAGCTACACCTTC. The chain employs TRBV6-1 and TRBJ1-2, with D unclear. Germline assignment: CDR1 MNHNS and CDR2 SASEGT. Trimming cost V 3 bases and J 9 bases, with 11 bases left between them. The CDR3 is 12 residues long.

Written as DNA, the CDR3 is TGTGCCTTGACAGGGTTCGCCTCCTACGAGCAGTACTTC. Its translation: CALTGFASYEQYF. The chain is built from TRBV30 and TRBJ2-7; TRBD1 matches at 7 bases. The CDR3 extends over 13 amino acids. Trimming at V came to 7 bases and at J to 0 bases, leaving 6 bases not matched to a gene. Per germline, CDR1 GTSNPN and CDR2 SVGIG (reference sequence).

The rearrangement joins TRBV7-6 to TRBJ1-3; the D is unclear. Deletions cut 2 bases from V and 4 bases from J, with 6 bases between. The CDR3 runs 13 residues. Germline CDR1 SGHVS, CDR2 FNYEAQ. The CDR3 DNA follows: TGTGCCAGCAGCTTAAGTGGCGGAAACACCATATATTTT. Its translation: CASSLSGGNTIYF.

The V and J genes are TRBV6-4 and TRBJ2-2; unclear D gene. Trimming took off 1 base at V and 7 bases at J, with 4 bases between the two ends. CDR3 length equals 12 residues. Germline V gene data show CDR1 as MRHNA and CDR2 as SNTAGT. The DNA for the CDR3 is TGTGCCAGCAGTGACTATAACGGGGAGCTGTTTTTT. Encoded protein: CASSDYNGELFF.